What follows describes a single T cell receptor (beta chain). Its antigen is unknown. Germline CDR1 is SGHAT and CDR2 is FQDESV (reference sequence). The CDR3 is 14 residues long. V shed 4 bases, J shed 5 bases, and the junction held 4 bases outside the gene matches. The data originate from a study of T cell repertoires in cytomegalovirus infection. As for the study in general: In public TCR beta signatures, there were indications of both CMV infection and matching HLA type.

TCRdb recomputed calls from the reads with MiXCR, one row per CDR3 protein. This sample carries about 220,000 distinct CDR3 sequences, roughly two fifths of them seen once, and the ten largest clones take 55% to 60%. Study-wide results and limits: Identification of carriers of CMV plus the relevant HLA was achieved through cumulative public TCR beta family frequency. There were HLA-C-restricted CMV-specific TCR beta clonotypes dominating the ex vivo response.

The specimen was CD8+ T cells from cultured PBMCs, collected from culture after CMV antigen stimulation. The chain has TRBV11-1 and TRBJ2-2; 7 bases align to TRBD2. This clonotype was obtained from a human donor in good health (CMV status not recorded). Some clones in this sample may be carry-over from other donors' samples. This CDR3 reads CASSWTSPTGELFF. The CDR3 DNA reads TGTGCCAGCAGCTGGACTAGTCCAACCGGGGAGCTGTTTTTT.